Following are 32 T cell receptor beta chains from one sample sequenced in a study of shared clonotypes between healthy human individuals. Sequencing used immunoSEQ multiplex PCR; TCRdb keeps in-frame clones, though not all of them. The repertoire holds about 710,000 clones, roughly 72% seen once, with under 2% in the top ten. Sequencing was performed on memory CD4+ T cells sorted from blood. Subset reported: CD45RA-negative fraction. The source of these receptors is a woman in her 30s in good health.

This chain links TRBV28 with TRBJ2-5; D not certain. The germline CDR1 and CDR2 sequences are MDHEN and SYDVKM. The CDR3 runs to 13 residues. The V and J ends lost 3 bases and 5 bases respectively, with 10 bases between them. The CDR3 DNA sequence: TGTGCCAGCAGTTTGTTGGGTCGGGAGACCCAGTACTTC. The encoded protein is CASSLLGRETQYF. The entire variable domain, with the rest obtained from reference TRBV28 and TRBJ2-5, is as follows: DVKVTQSSRYLVKRTGEKVFLECVQDMDHENMFWYRQDPGLGLRLIYFSYDVKMKEKGDIPEGYSVSREKKERFSLILESASTNQTSMYLCASSLLGRETQYFGPGTRLLVL.

The rearrangement joins TRBV2 to TRBJ2-5, with unresolved D. Between the trimmed V and J ends, which lost 5 bases and 2 bases, there was a span of 6 bases. The CDR3 contains 12 residues. The V gene's germline CDR1 is SNHLY and CDR2 FYNNEI. CDR3: CASSQEQETQYF. In DNA form, the CDR3 reads TGTGCCAGCAGTCAGGAGCAAGAGACCCAGTACTTC.

The chain carries TRBV7-6 and TRBJ1-5, with unresolved D. This CDR3 has 16 amino acids. Germline values: CDR1 SGHVS, CDR2 FNYEAQ. Trimming cost V 1 base and J 3 bases, with 13 bases left between them. The CDR3 sequence: CASSLGVGSPNQPQHF. CDR3 nucleotide sequence: TGTGCCAGCAGCTTAGGGGTAGGTTCGCCCAATCAGCCCCAGCATTTT.

The chain has TRBV18 and TRBJ2-4; 8 bases are a match to TRBD2. The CDR3 length is 14 residues. The V segment lost 5 bases and the J segment 5 bases; nucleotides outside the gene matches: 5. Germline CDR1 and CDR2: KGHSH and LQKENI. DNA of the CDR3: TGTGCCAGCTCAGTCTCGGGAGGGGAAAACATTCAGTACTTC. This gives the protein CASSVSGGENIQYF. The complete variable domain, with remaining parts taken from reference TRBV18 and TRBJ2-4, reads NAGVMQNPRHLVRRRGQEARLRCSPMKGHSHVYWYRQLPEEGLKFMVYLQKENIIDESGMPKERFSAEFPKEGPSILRIQQVVRGDSAAYFCASSVSGGENIQYFGAGTRLSVL.

This clone was seen more than once but under ten times. This rearrangement joins TRBV7-9 to TRBJ2-1; 13 bases match TRBD2. CDR1 and CDR2 from the germline V gene are SEHNR and FQNEAQ (reference sequence). The CDR3 runs to 18 residues. After removal of 6 bases from V and 3 bases from J, the junction contained 11 bases not matched to a gene. The CDR3 sequence: CASRSGTSGTLGYNEQFF. CDR3 nucleotide sequence: TGTGCCAGCAGATCCGGGACTAGCGGGACTTTGGGCTACAATGAGCAGTTCTTC.

This clone appeared a few times. The chain has TRBV5-1 and TRBJ2-7; D assignment may be TRBD1 or TRBD2 (5 bases each). With 3 bases removed from V and 4 bases from J, the gap between germline ends came to 17 bases. Germline-derived CDR1 and CDR2 are SGHRS and YFSETQ. This CDR3 is 15 amino acids long. Here the CDR3 DNA reads TGCGCCAGCAGCTGGATTCCCGGGACGGAGTACGAGCAGTACTTC. This codes for CASSWIPGTEYEQYF.

Concerning this clone itself: The same CDR3 also results from other DNA sequences found in this sample. The rearrangement links TRBV18 to TRBJ1-1; D is perhaps TRBD1 (6 bases). Germline V CDR1 and CDR2: KGHSH, LQKENI. The V and J ends lost 4 bases and 3 bases respectively, with 9 bases between them. CDR3 length equals 13 residues. CDR3 region: CASSQGVDTEAFF. The CDR3 DNA reads as TGTGCCAGCTCACAGGGGGTGGACACTGAAGCTTTCTTT.

Regarding this clone: The identical CDR3 is also encoded by other nucleotide sequences in the sample. The chain is built from TRBV28 and TRBJ1-3; unclear D gene. This CDR3 comprises 13 residues. Germline V gene lookup returns CDR1 MDHEN and CDR2 SYDVKM. The V end was cut by 3 bases, the J end by 4 bases, with 7 bases between. CDR3 sequence (DNA): TGTGCCAGCAGTTTCCAGTCAGGAAACACCATATATTTT. Translation gives CASSFQSGNTIYF.

V is TRBV11-3 and J is TRBJ2-7, with 9 bases that match TRBD1. Trimming at V came to 5 bases and at J to 4 bases, leaving 3 bases not matched to a gene. Germline CDR1 is SGHNT and CDR2 is YENEEA. The CDR3 is 13 residues long. CDR3 protein: CASSAGQGYEQYF. CDR3 coding DNA: TGTGCCAGCAGCGCGGGACAGGGTTACGAGCAGTACTTC.

This clone turned up a few times. The gene calls are TRBV29-1 and TRBJ2-3; possibly TRBD2 for D (5 bases). V was clipped by 4 bases and J by 0 bases, with 17 bases between them. Germline V gives CDR1 SQVTM, CDR2 ANQGSEA. The CDR3 is 16 residues long. CDR3 DNA sequence: TGCAGCGTTGTTCCCAGCGGATACTCTAGCACAGATACGCAGTATTTT. It translates to CSVVPSGYSSTDTQYF.

This sequence joins TRBV28 and TRBJ2-3, with 8 bases aligning to TRBD2. With V trimmed by 3 bases and J by 6 bases, 5 bases remained unmatched. CDR1 and CDR2 from the germline V gene are MDHEN and SYDVKM. CDR3 length equals 14 residues. The CDR3 coding sequence is TGTGCCAGCAGTTTCGGGGGGGTGAGGGATACGCAGTATTTT. Amino acids: CASSFGGVRDTQYF.

The chain is built from TRBV5-4 and TRBJ2-7; a possible D gene is TRBD2 (6 bases). The V end was cut by 0 bases, the J end by 7 bases, with 17 bases between. This CDR3 is built from 15 residues. Germline V gene sequence: CDR1 SGHNT, CDR2 YYREEE (reference sequence). The CDR3 here is CASSLGRDSPREQYF. In nucleotides, the CDR3 is TGTGCCAGCAGCTTGGGGCGGGACTCCCCTCGGGAGCAGTACTTC. The full variable domain, its missing parts supplied by reference TRBV5-4 and TRBJ2-7, is ETGVTQSPTHLIKTRGQQVTLRCSSQSGHNTVSWYQQALGQGPQFIFQYYREEENGRGNFPPRFSGLQFPNYSSELNVNALELDDSALYLCASSLGRDSPREQYFGPGTRLTVT.

This chain connects TRBV4-1 to TRBJ2-1; 9 bases match TRBD2. The V segment lost 3 bases and the J segment 2 bases; nucleotides outside the gene matches: 8. The CDR3 loop spans 17 amino acids. Germline V lookup: CDR1 MGHRA, CDR2 YSYEKL. The chain's CDR3 is CASSHANLAGPYNEQFF. The CDR3 DNA reads TGCGCCAGCAGCCACGCCAACCTAGCGGGACCCTACAATGAGCAGTTCTTC.

The chain employs TRBV2 and TRBJ2-7; a possible D gene is TRBD2 (5 bases). V was clipped by 4 bases and J by 3 bases, with 10 bases between them. The CDR3 covers 13 residues. The V gene's germline CDR1 is SNHLY and CDR2 FYNNEI. The CDR3 region has the DNA TGTGCCAGCAGTGCGGAACGGGGCTACGAGCAGTACTTC. This translates into CASSAERGYEQYF.

The CDR3 reads CASIEANTGELFF. The CDR3 bases are TGTGCCAGCATTGAGGCGAACACCGGGGAGCTGTTTTTT. V usage is TRBV28 and J usage is TRBJ2-2; the D is unclear. Looked up from germline, CDR1 is MDHEN and CDR2 is SYDVKM. This CDR3 has 13 residues. V was clipped by 7 bases and J by 0 bases, with 6 bases between them. Based on the CDR3 plus reference TRBV28 and TRBJ2-2, the full variable domain is DVKVTQSSRYLVKRTGEKVFLECVQDMDHENMFWYRQDPGLGLRLIYFSYDVKMKEKGDIPEGYSVSREKKERFSLILESASTNQTSMYLCASIEANTGELFFGEGSRLTVL.

The chain has TRBV6-6 and TRBJ1-4, with D possibly matching TRBD1 (6 bases). The germline V gene encodes CDR1 MNHNY and CDR2 SVGAGI (reference sequence). The CDR3 spans 14 residues. Trimming removed 8 bases from V and 3 bases from J, with 13 bases in between. CDR3 nucleotide sequence: TGTGCCAGCGGGCCGGGACATCCTAATGAAAAACTGTTTTTT. Its protein product is CASGPGHPNEKLFF.

V is TRBV10-3 and J is TRBJ1-5; a possible D gene is TRBD1 (6 bases). Germline CDR1 is ENHRY and CDR2 is SYGVKD. The CDR3 consists of 13 residues. The V and J ends lost 10 bases and 3 bases respectively, with 13 bases between them. The CDR3 DNA follows: TGTGCCACCAGGGACACCGTCAATCAGCCCCAGCATTTT. Amino acid sequence: CATRDTVNQPQHF.

This clone was recorded at least ten times. Different DNA sequences within this sample yield the same CDR3. The CDR3 is CASSWAGTSGTDTQYF. CDR3 in DNA: TGTGCCAGCAGCTGGGCCGGGACTAGCGGCACAGATACGCAGTATTTT. The chain has TRBV7-2 and TRBJ2-3; 10 nucleotides align to TRBD2. V lost 4 bases and J lost 1; bases outside the gene matches: 5. Germline V gene sequence: CDR1 SGHTA, CDR2 FQGNSA. This CDR3 comprises 16 residues. The entire variable domain, with the rest obtained from reference TRBV7-2 and TRBJ2-3, is as follows: GAGVSQSPSNKVTEKGKDVELRCDPISGHTALYWYRQSLGQGLEFLIYFQGNSAPDKSGLPSDRFSAERTGGSVSTLTIQRTQQEDSAVYLCASSWAGTSGTDTQYFGPGTRLTVL.

The V gene is TRBV10-1, the J gene TRBJ2-1, with D perhaps matching TRBD1 (6 bases). CDR3 length: 11 amino acids. Germline values: CDR1 WNHNN, CDR2 SYGVQD (reference sequence). V shed 8 bases and J shed 15 bases, with 17 bases lying between them. For the CDR3, the DNA is TGCGCCAGCGAGGGACCGACAGGATGGTTCTTC. As protein: CASEGPTGWFF.

The chain employs TRBV18 and TRBJ2-3; D gene uncertain. Trimming removed 2 bases at V and 0 bases at J, with 9 bases between. Germline CDR1 reads KGHSH; CDR2 reads LQKENI. This CDR3 has 15 amino acids. As DNA, the CDR3 is TGTGCCAGCTCACCAAAGCGTTCTAGCACAGATACGCAGTATTTT. It translates to CASSPKRSSTDTQYF.

The chain links TRBV7-9 to TRBJ2-3, with 7 bases aligning to TRBD1. The CDR3 length is 15 residues. Germline values: CDR1 SEHNR, CDR2 FQNEAQ (reference sequence). J lost 1 base, V lost 5 bases, and 6 bases had no gene match. Here the CDR3 reads CASSPRGQGTDTQYF. CDR3 sequence (DNA): TGTGCCAGCAGCCCCCGCGGACAGGGCACAGATACGCAGTATTTT.

The rearrangement uses TRBV10-2 and TRBJ1-3; 7 bases match TRBD1. The V gene end was trimmed by 4 bases and the J gene end by 1 base; junction bases not matched to a gene: 1. CDR3 length equals 14 residues. Germline values: CDR1 WSHSY, CDR2 SAAADI. The CDR3, as DNA: TGCGCCAGCAGTGTGGACAGGTCTGGAAACACCATATATTTT. As protein: CASSVDRSGNTIYF.

The chain couples TRBV5-4 to TRBJ1-2, with D uncertain. V lost 0 bases, J lost 4 bases, and 7 bases lay in between. CDR1 is SGHNT and CDR2 is YYREEE in the germline V gene (reference sequence). The CDR3 length is 13 residues. CDR3 residues: CASSLDTVYGYTF. DNA of the CDR3: TGTGCCAGCAGCTTGGACACCGTCTATGGCTACACCTTC.

The chain carries TRBV5-1 and TRBJ2-1; D is possibly TRBD2 (6 bases). Looked up from germline, CDR1 is SGHRS and CDR2 is YFSETQ. The CDR3 length is 17 residues. V was shortened by 0 bases and J by 2 bases, with 15 bases between the two germline ends. The CDR3 DNA sequence: TGCGCCAGCAGCTTGGCCCCAGGTGCGGGAACCTACAATGAGCAGTTCTTC. This translates into CASSLAPGAGTYNEQFF. Looking up the rest from reference TRBV5-1 and TRBJ2-1 gives the full variable domain: KAGVTQTPRYLIKTRGQQVTLSCSPISGHRSVSWYQQTPGQGLQFLFEYFSETQRNKGNFPGRFSGRQFSNSRSEMNVSTLELGDSALYLCASSLAPGAGTYNEQFFGPGTRLTVL.

This clone was observed once. The V and J genes are TRBV5-1 and TRBJ1-3; D may be TRBD1 (6 bases). The CDR3 extends over 15 amino acids. CDR1 and CDR2 (germline): SGHRS, YFSETQ. Trimming took 4 bases from V and 4 from J, leaving 15 bases between them. CDR3 DNA sequence: TGCGCCAGCAGCGTTACAGGGAGTAAAGGAAACACCATATATTTT. It encodes CASSVTGSKGNTIYF.

The V call is TRBV9, the J call TRBJ1-2, with D tentatively TRBD1 (5 bases). The V gene's germline CDR1 is SGDLS and CDR2 YYNGEE. V was shortened by 0 bases and J by 4 bases, with 10 bases between the two germline ends. The CDR3 loop spans 14 amino acids. CDR3 amino acids: CASSVVRDPYGYTF. CDR3 sequence (DNA): TGTGCCAGCAGCGTAGTCCGGGACCCCTATGGCTACACCTTC.

The chain recombines TRBV5-1 with TRBJ2-2, with a tentative D call TRBD2 (5 bases). Germline lookup yields CDR1 SGHRS and CDR2 YFSETQ. Trimming shortened V by 1 base and J by 7 bases, and 11 bases separated the two germline ends. CDR3 size: 14 residues. This CDR3 is CASSLTRTVGELFF. As DNA, the CDR3 is TGCGCCAGCAGCTTGACTAGAACGGTCGGGGAGCTGTTTTTT. Drawing the rest from reference TRBV5-1 and TRBJ2-2, the complete variable domain is KAGVTQTPRYLIKTRGQQVTLSCSPISGHRSVSWYQQTPGQGLQFLFEYFSETQRNKGNFPGRFSGRQFSNSRSEMNVSTLELGDSALYLCASSLTRTVGELFFGEGSRLTVL.

The chain has TRBV7-6 and TRBJ2-7; 7 nucleotides line up with TRBD1. With V trimmed by 5 bases and J by 2 bases, 9 bases remained unmatched. The CDR3 is 15 amino acids. Per the germline V gene, CDR1 is SGHVS and CDR2 is FNYEAQ. This CDR3 is CASSREATGAYEQYF. CDR3 nucleotide sequence: TGTGCCAGCAGCCGAGAGGCCACAGGGGCCTACGAGCAGTACTTC.

This sequence joins TRBV5-1 and TRBJ2-2; the D gene is possibly TRBD1 (5 bases). The CDR3 sequence is 14 residues long. The V gene lost 2 bases and the J gene lost 6 bases, with 11 bases spanning the gap. Germline CDR1 SGHRS, CDR2 YFSETQ. CDR3 bases: TGCGCCAGCAGCTTCCAAGGGGTCCCCGGGGAGCTGTTTTTT. It encodes CASSFQGVPGELFF.

This rearrangement joins TRBV27 to TRBJ1-2; 8 bases are a match to TRBD1. The CDR3 covers 15 residues. Germline assignment: CDR1 MNHEY and CDR2 SMNVEV (reference sequence). J gave up 8 bases and V 4 bases, and 12 bases lay outside the gene matches. The CDR3 nucleotides are TGTGCCAGCAGTTCCTATGCATACGGACAGGGAGGCTACACCTTC. Amino acids: CASSSYAYGQGGYTF.

V usage is TRBV19 and J usage is TRBJ1-5; a weak D match, TRBD1 (5 bases). Germline V gene sequence: CDR1 LNHDA, CDR2 SQIVND (reference sequence). CDR3 length: 13 residues. The V and J ends lost 5 bases and 6 bases respectively, with 11 bases between them. Here the CDR3 reads CASSLTEGQPQHF. For the CDR3, the DNA is TGTGCCAGTAGTTTGACAGAGGGTCAGCCCCAGCATTTT.

This chain links TRBV5-1 with TRBJ2-6; D gene uncertain. The germline V gene encodes CDR1 SGHRS and CDR2 YFSETQ. V gave up 2 bases and J gave up 2 bases, with 8 bases separating them. The CDR3 is 15 amino acids. For the CDR3, the DNA is TGCGCCAGCAGCTTTCCCGTGACTGGGGCCAACGTCCTGACTTTC. It yields the protein CASSFPVTGANVLTF. The full variable domain, its missing parts supplied by reference TRBV5-1 and TRBJ2-6, is KAGVTQTPRYLIKTRGQQVTLSCSPISGHRSVSWYQQTPGQGLQFLFEYFSETQRNKGNFPGRFSGRQFSNSRSEMNVSTLELGDSALYLCASSFPVTGANVLTFGAGSRLTVL.